Included here is one T cell receptor (beta chain) sequence, with context. Antigen: not known. The sample comes from a study of T-cell memory formation after mild COVID-19. Findings of the study overall: Day 37-peaking second-wave clones had unconfirmed SARS-CoV-2 specificity.

Researchers used 5'RACE with constant-segment primers to make TCR alpha and TCR beta cDNA libraries that carry sample barcodes and UMIs. TCRdb reprocessed the 5' RACE reads with MiXCR, giving one entry per CDR3 protein. The sample includes 190,000 or so distinct CDR3 sequences, 27% of them seen just once. V dropped 3 bases and J dropped 4 bases, with 12 bases sitting between them. CDR3 size: 14 residues. Per germline, CDR1 MGHDK and CDR2 SYGVNS. The receptor was isolated from an adult woman who had mild COVID-19 (a few samples of this study predate the infection). Cell type and time point are not known. Sequenced: PBMCs or a T cell subset sorted from them (not recorded which). The genes are TRBV25-1 and TRBJ1-1; weak D call: TRBD1 (6 bases). CDR3 DNA sequence: TGTGCCAGCAGTGAGACGGGGGGGCCCACTGAAGCTTTCTTT. It codes for CASSETGGPTEAFF. Filled out from reference TRBV25-1 and TRBJ1-1, the complete variable domain reads EADIYQTPRYLVIGTGKKITLECSQTMGHDKMYWYQQDPGMELHLIHYSYGVNSTEKGDLSSESTVSRIRTEHFPLTLESARPSHTSQYLCASSETGGPTEAFFGQGTRLTVV.